This entry lists 3 T cell receptor beta chains sequenced from one sample in a study of blood T cells in healthy people across ages. A sample-barcoded 5' primer and a J-beta primer mix were used in a second PCR of about 6 to 12 cycles. MiXCR was run by TCRdb on the 5' RACE reads, yielding one entry per CDR3 protein. This sample yields a few hundred thousand distinct CDR3 sequences, of which less than 30% are seen a single time; 29% belongs to the top ten. The sequenced material came from blood. The receptors come from an older woman in good health.

This clonotype has a handful of counts. The chain employs TRBV7-2 and TRBJ2-5; D may be TRBD2 (5 bases). Looked up from germline, CDR1 is SGHTA and CDR2 is FQGNSA. The CDR3 sequence is 13 residues long. The V end was cut by 4 bases, the J end by 6 bases, with 12 bases between. The CDR3 DNA reads as TGTGCCAGCAGCTACCAACGGGAACAGACCCAGTACTTC. Translated, it gives CASSYQREQTQYF.

This clonotype showed up just a few times. The junction and the germline gene differ at one end; a read error may be behind it. V gene TRBV29-1 combines with J gene TRBJ2-7; TRBD1 matches 9 bases. CDR3 length: 14 residues. The germline V gene has CDR1 SQVTM and CDR2 ANQGSEA. In DNA, the CDR3 is TGCAGCGTAATGGGACAGGGAGGGTCCTGCGAGCAGTACTTC. It specifies CSVMGQGGSCEQYF.

Here the CDR3 reads CASSPSLLAATYEQYF. Here the CDR3 DNA reads TGTGCCAGCAGCCCATCCCTTCTAGCGGCAACCTACGAGCAGTACTTC. This chain joins TRBV7-9 and TRBJ2-7; TRBD2 matches 7 bases. This CDR3 is built from 16 residues. Germline-derived CDR1 and CDR2 are SEHNR and FQNEAQ (reference sequence). With V trimmed by 5 bases and J by 2 bases, 12 bases remained unmatched. The full variable domain, completed using reference TRBV7-9 and TRBJ2-7, is DTGVSQNPRHKITKRGQNVTFRCDPISEHNRLYWYRQTLGQGPEFLTYFQNEAQLEKSRLLSDRFSAERPKGSFSTLEIQRTEQGDSAMYLCASSPSLLAATYEQYFGPGTRLTVT.